These T cell receptor beta chains were read from a single sample in a study of CD8+ T cells in alopecia areata. TCRdb keeps only in-frame clones here, not all; method: immunoSEQ multiplex PCR. Found here are roughly 280,000 clones, 60% of them singletons; the top ten hold about 0.93%. Sequencing used CD4+ T cells sorted from blood, obtained at week 52, from a patient treated with tofacitinib. The receptors originated from a human donor with alopecia areata. Both conserved end residues are trimmed from each CDR3. A D gene is named only where the DNA matches it firmly.

D	V	J	CDR3
.	TRBV5-1	TRBJ2-1	ASSGGVDNEQF
.	TRBV29-1	TRBJ1-3	SVVQSGNTIY
.	TRBV4-3	TRBJ1-2	ASSPPQGQTNGYT
.	TRBV30	TRBJ1-5	AGRSDGINQPQH
.	TRBV7-9	TRBJ2-7	ASSFQSSYEQY
.	TRBV10-3	TRBJ1-2	ATSRGLRYGYT
.	TRBV7-9	TRBJ2-1	ASSSSGALGNEQF
TRBD2	TRBV7-9	TRBJ2-5	ASGRGGIETQY
TRBD1	TRBV15	TRBJ1-6	ATSGRDRVGDSPLH
.	TRBV30	TRBJ1-5	AWSARGDQPQH
TRBD2	TRBV5-6	TRBJ2-4	ASSSPGRWGAKNIQY
.	TRBV7-2	TRBJ1-1	ASRDRNTEAF
.	TRBV9	TRBJ1-2	ASSVDYGGAGDGYT
.	TRBV15	TRBJ1-1	ATSRVVKSNTEAF
.	TRBV5-1	TRBJ2-1	ASSLISVSYNEQF
TRBD1	TRBV2	TRBJ2-2	ASSARGQDTGELF
.	TRBV7-6	TRBJ1-1	ASVGWRTTEAF
.	TRBV7-3	TRBJ1-3	ASSLAQGATIY
.	TRBV30	TRBJ2-1	AWTQPVPGLFFYNEQF
.	TRBV6-1	TRBJ2-1	ASSEQGLDNEQF
TRBD1	TRBV7-2	TRBJ2-3	ASSTGGDTQY
TRBD2	TRBV30	TRBJ2-3	AWSVLAGPDTQY
.	TRBV29-1	TRBJ1-4	SVAGQNEKLF
.	TRBV7-3	TRBJ2-1	ASSLERPGGEQF
.	TRBV25-1	TRBJ2-5	ASSVQFGGRGETQY
.	TRBV4-2	TRBJ2-5	ASSRRGESQETQY
.	TRBV5-1	TRBJ1-1	ASSLGAGEHTEAF
.	TRBV5-6	TRBJ1-2	ASTTERGYGYT
TRBD1	TRBV4-3	TRBJ2-7	ASSQEGQSPYEQY
.	TRBV5-1	TRBJ2-7	ASSLGYEQY
TRBD1	TRBV6-5	TRBJ2-7	ASSFRDSYEQY
.	TRBV7-9	TRBJ1-5	ASSSADAAGNQPQH
.	TRBV9	TRBJ2-2	ASSARDMTNTGELF
.	TRBV4-2	TRBJ2-3	ASSQARDTDTQY